These 9 T cell receptor beta chains were sequenced from one sample in a study of blood T cell repertoires in COVID-19. Produced via immunoSEQ multiplex PCR; TCRdb's table is partial and in-frame only. The sample lists hundreds of thousands of clones, around nine tenths seen once, with approximately 3.3% in the top ten. The sequencing input was peripheral blood. These receptors originate from a man younger than 30 with active or convalescent COVID-19.

This chain links TRBV2 with TRBJ1-1; D uncertain. This CDR3 contains 14 residues. Germline V lookup: CDR1 SNHLY, CDR2 FYNNEI. Trimming took off 8 bases at V and 0 bases at J, with 13 bases between the two ends. As DNA, the CDR3 is TGTGCCAGCGCCCCCGGACTCATGAACACTGAAGCTTTCTTT. Its protein is CASAPGLMNTEAFF.

CDR3 bases: TGTGCCAGCAGCTTAGGGGGGGAGGGGACCCAGTACTTC. This sequence encodes CASSLGGEGTQYF. The rearrangement joins TRBV7-2 to TRBJ2-5, with TRBD2 matching over 7 bases. Germline CDR1 and CDR2: SGHTA and FQGNSA. This CDR3 comprises 13 residues. The J segment lost 7 bases and the V segment lost 1 base, leaving 3 bases of the junction unmatched.

This chain connects TRBV5-4 to TRBJ2-7; 10 bases map to TRBD1. The CDR3 sequence is 15 residues long. The germline V gene encodes CDR1 SGHNT and CDR2 YYREEE (reference sequence). V shed 3 bases and J 5 bases; nucleotides not matched to a gene: 8. CDR3 bases: TGTGCCAGCAGCTCGAGGGACAGGGGTGTCAACGAGCAGTACTTC. It specifies CASSSRDRGVNEQYF.

With regard to this clone: The same CDR3 also results from other DNA sequences found in this sample. This sequence joins TRBV9 and TRBJ1-1; weak D call: TRBD1 (5 bases). The length of the CDR3 is 14 residues. The germline V and J ends were trimmed by 1 base and 1 base, with 8 bases remaining between them. In germline, CDR1 is SGDLS, CDR2 YYNGEE. The CDR3 nucleotides read TGTGCCAGCAGCGTATCGGGGGGGAACACTGAAGCTTTCTTT. Its protein product is CASSVSGGNTEAFF.

The genes are TRBV6-1 and TRBJ1-1; D gene ambiguous. V was clipped by 5 bases and J by 4 bases, with 8 bases between them. Germline V gene sequence: CDR1 MNHNS, CDR2 SASEGT. The length of the CDR3 is 12 residues. The CDR3 DNA reads as TGTGCCAGCAGTCAAAAGAGCACTGAAGCTTTCTTT. It encodes CASSQKSTEAFF.

The rearrangement links TRBV14 to TRBJ2-1; 8 bases are shared with TRBD2. The CDR3 extends over 15 amino acids. Germline CDR1 reads SGHDN; CDR2 reads FVKESK. With V trimmed by 4 bases and J by 2 bases, 4 bases remained unmatched. CDR3: CASSPGLVTYNEQFF. In DNA form, the CDR3 reads TGTGCCAGCAGCCCGGGACTAGTAACCTACAATGAGCAGTTCTTC.

The V and J genes are TRBV19 and TRBJ1-5; D is perhaps TRBD1 (6 bases). The CDR3 contains 16 residues. The germline V gene has CDR1 LNHDA and CDR2 SQIVND (reference sequence). V was trimmed by 7 bases and J by 0 bases, leaving 16 bases between them. CDR3 in amino acids: CASNDRRTYSNQPQHF. CDR3 DNA sequence: TGTGCCAGTAATGACAGGAGGACCTATAGCAATCAGCCCCAGCATTTT.

This chain joins TRBV7-8 and TRBJ2-5; D might be TRBD2 (6 bases). CDR3 size: 17 residues. V lost 1 base to trimming and J lost 2 bases, with 17 bases between them. Germline-derived CDR1 and CDR2 are SGHVS and FQNEAQ. The CDR3: CASSLDPGGEIQETQYF. The DNA of the CDR3 is TGTGCCAGCAGCTTAGACCCGGGCGGGGAGATTCAAGAGACCCAGTACTTC.

This clone occurred once. V gene TRBV6-5 combines with J gene TRBJ1-4; D possibly corresponds to TRBD1 (5 bases). CDR3 length: 13 residues. V lost 11 bases and J 7 bases, leaving 17 bases between the germline ends. Germline CDR1 and CDR2: MNHEY and SVGAGI. The CDR3 nucleotides read TGTGCCTCCGAACGGTGGGGGGGTGAAAAACTGTTTTTT. Amino acids: CASERWGGEKLFF.